This TCR beta chain was captured in a study of T-cell reconstitution after alpha-beta-depleted transplantation in children. Overall study findings and caveats: Several hundred rapidly expanded clones from non-depleted graft cells reportedly supplied alpha-beta T cells about two months post-transplant.

Preparation of the TCRbeta library involved a method that used unique molecular identifiers. Each CDR3 protein is one row after TCRdb ran MiXCR on the PCR reads. Among under 250,000 distinct CDR3 sequences, approximately 6.3% were seen once, and the ten largest hold roughly 6%. Trimming cost V 6 bases and J 3 bases, with 12 bases left between them. The CDR3 has 13 residues. Ten or more counts support this clonotype. Its target is unknown. This material consisted of PBMCs, taken before TCRalphabeta/CD19-depleted stem cell transplant. The rearrangement joins TRBV12-3 or TRBV12-4 to TRBJ2-7; D is undetermined. The sequence was collected from a boy younger than 10 with acute lymphoblastic leukemia, due to receive a stem cell transplant. The CDR3 DNA reads as TGTGCCAGCAGATTTCCCCTCAACTACGAGCAGTACTTC. It yields the protein CASRFPLNYEQYF.